This T cell receptor (beta chain) was sequenced in a study of control samples from healthy donors and cancer patients. Germline V gene data show CDR1 as SGHVS and CDR2 as FQNEAQ. V lost 5 bases and J 2 bases, leaving 9 bases between the germline ends. The CDR3 extends over 13 amino acids. Generated by immunoSEQ multiplex PCR, the TCRdb table keeps only in-frame clones and is missing some. The repertoire holds 150,000 to 200,000 clones, with 91% as singletons. The J gene is TRBJ2-5, the V gene TRBV7-8; D may be TRBD1 or TRBD2 (5 bases each). This clonotype was obtained from a woman aged 25 to 45 in good health. The specimen was blood. The CDR3 DNA is TGTGCCAGCAGCAGGGACGGACAAGAGACCCAGTACTTC. Amino acid sequence: CASSRDGQETQYF.